The 22 T cell receptor beta chains below come from one sample, sequenced in a study of cytomegalovirus exposure and HLA in healthy donors. The PCR contained 60 Vbeta and 13 Jbeta primers. Libraries were prepared by immunoSEQ multiplex PCR; TCRdb keeps only in-frame clonotypes and omits some of them. The data contain tens of thousands of clones, around 77% of them singletons. The sequenced sample was PBMCs. The receptors come from a woman in her forties in good health and CMV-seropositive.

The chain recombines TRBV13 with TRBJ2-7; 10 bases match TRBD2. The CDR3 extends over 15 amino acids. Per germline, CDR1 PRHDT and CDR2 FYEKMQ (reference sequence). The V segment lost 5 bases and the J segment 3 bases; nucleotides outside the gene matches: 7. DNA of the CDR3: TGTGCCAGCAGCAAGCGGGGGGGCGGGGGCTACGAGCAGTACTTC. Translation: CASSKRGGGGYEQYF. The full variable domain, rest sourced from reference TRBV13 and TRBJ2-7, is AAGVIQSPRHLIKEKRETATLKCYPIPRHDTVYWYQQGPGQDPQFLISFYEKMQSDKGSIPDRFSAQQFSDYHSELNMSSLELGDSALYFCASSKRGGGGYEQYFGPGTRLTVT.

The V call is TRBV15, the J call TRBJ2-7; D unresolved. The germline V gene encodes CDR1 LNHNV and CDR2 YYDKDF (reference sequence). The CDR3 covers 12 residues. The V gene lost 3 bases and the J gene lost 2 bases, with 5 bases spanning the gap. This CDR3 reads CATSSQTYEQYF. The CDR3 DNA follows: TGTGCCACCAGCAGCCAGACCTACGAGCAGTACTTC. Variable domain in full (rest from reference TRBV15 and TRBJ2-7): DAMVIQNPRYQVTQFGKPVTLSCSQTLNHNVMYWYQQKSSQAPKLLFHYYDKDFNNEADTPDNFQSRRPNTSFCFLDIRSPGLGDTAMYLCATSSQTYEQYFGPGTRLTVT.

This clone was seen a few times. J is TRBJ2-7 and V is TRBV28; 12 positions agree with TRBD2. The junction had 10 bases not matched to a gene; V was cut back by 3 bases and J by 1 base. The CDR3 length is 18 residues. Per germline, CDR1 MDHEN and CDR2 SYDVKM. CDR3 loop: CASSFVGLAGAGSYEQYF. Written as DNA, the CDR3 is TGTGCCAGCAGTTTTGTGGGACTAGCGGGTGCGGGTTCCTACGAGCAGTACTTC.

In DNA, the CDR3 is TGTGCCAGCAGTGAAGCGCTGGGAGGTCTTACTGGGGCCGGGGAGCTGTTTTTT. It yields the protein CASSEALGGLTGAGELFF. This chain connects TRBV2 to TRBJ2-2, with D perhaps matching TRBD2 (6 bases). V gave up 0 bases and J gave up 6 bases, with 20 bases separating them. The CDR3 runs to 18 residues. Looked up from germline, CDR1 is SNHLY and CDR2 is FYNNEI.

This chain uses TRBV7-9 with TRBJ2-2; D is perhaps TRBD2 (5 bases). Germline V lookup: CDR1 SEHNR, CDR2 FQNEAQ (reference sequence). The CDR3 runs 12 residues. Trimming removed 2 bases at V and 8 bases at J, with 6 bases between. The CDR3 DNA follows: TGTGCCAGCAGCTTACCGGGAGGGGAGCTGTTTTTT. It yields the protein CASSLPGGELFF.

In this sample, this clone turned up a few times. V is TRBV6-6 and J is TRBJ1-1; tentatively, D is TRBD1 (5 bases). The CDR3 has 12 amino acids. Trimming pared 7 bases from V and 6 bases from J, leaving 12 bases between. The V gene's germline CDR1 is MNHNY and CDR2 SVGAGI (reference sequence). The CDR3 reads CASISGGSEAFF. As DNA, the CDR3 is TGTGCCAGCATATCCGGGGGGTCTGAAGCTTTCTTT.

Only one count was recorded for this clone. The chain has TRBV11-2 and TRBJ2-5; D ambiguous. Germline assignment: CDR1 SGHAT and CDR2 FQNNGV. Trimming cost V 3 bases and J 2 bases, with 10 bases left between them. The length of the CDR3 is 14 residues. CDR3 DNA sequence: TGTGCCAGCAGCTTTTCAGGAAGACAAGAGACCCAGTACTTC. It codes for CASSFSGRQETQYF.

In this sample, this clone turned up a few times. The chain combines TRBV11-2 with TRBJ2-2; 12 bases line up with TRBD2. With V trimmed by 8 bases and J by 6 bases, 4 bases remained unmatched. The CDR3 spans 14 residues. CDR1 is SGHAT and CDR2 is FQNNGV in the germline V gene. Written as DNA, the CDR3 is TGTGCCAGCTCTGGACTAGCGGGGCCCGGGGAGCTGTTTTTT. Translated: CASSGLAGPGELFF.

The chain uses TRBV13 and TRBJ2-1; D not certain. Trimming removed 4 bases from V and 2 bases from J, with 12 bases in between. The CDR3 has 15 amino acids. CDR1 and CDR2 from the germline V gene are PRHDT and FYEKMQ (reference sequence). The CDR3 nucleotides read TGTGCCAGCAGCTCCCCTGAGCAGGCCTACAATGAGCAGTTCTTC. Protein product: CASSSPEQAYNEQFF.

This rearrangement joins TRBV30 to TRBJ1-5; tentative D call: TRBD1 (5 bases). The germline CDR1 and CDR2 sequences are GTSNPN and SVGIG (reference sequence). V gave up 0 bases and J gave up 6 bases, with 12 bases separating them. The CDR3 has 14 residues. The CDR3 DNA follows: TGTGCCTGGAGTGTATCAGGGTCGGGTCAGCCCCAGCATTTT. Protein: CAWSVSGSGQPQHF.

The chain recombines TRBV5-4 with TRBJ2-7, with 12 bases fitting TRBD1. J lost 4 bases, V lost 3 bases, and 5 bases had no gene match. This CDR3 region has 15 residues. Germline values: CDR1 SGHNT, CDR2 YYREEE (reference sequence). CDR3 region: CASSSPGQGAYEQYF. The CDR3 bases are TGTGCCAGCAGCTCGCCGGGACAGGGGGCTTACGAGCAGTACTTC.

This clone was found a few times. The rearrangement joins TRBV30 to TRBJ1-5; 11 nucleotides match TRBD1. Trimming at V came to 1 base and at J to 6 bases, leaving 5 bases not matched to a gene. This CDR3 contains 15 residues. Germline V gene data show CDR1 as GTSNPN and CDR2 as SVGIG (reference sequence). The CDR3 protein is CAWSGTGGSGQPQHF. In DNA, the CDR3 is TGTGCCTGGAGTGGGACAGGGGGCTCGGGTCAGCCCCAGCATTTT.

The chain couples TRBV6-6 to TRBJ1-2; TRBD1 is a possible D gene (6 bases). The CDR3 spans 15 residues. Germline CDR1 reads MNHNY; CDR2 reads SVGAGI (reference sequence). The V gene lost 6 bases and the J gene lost 4 bases, with 18 bases spanning the gap. Written as DNA, the CDR3 is TGTGCCAGCAGCTCCCCCGGACAGTTGGGCTATGGCTACACCTTC. It yields the protein CASSSPGQLGYGYTF.

This chain's CDR3 is CASSTSGETQYF. CDR3 DNA sequence: TGTGCCAGCTCCACTAGCGGGGAGACCCAGTACTTC. This chain links TRBV5-6 with TRBJ2-5; 9 nucleotides align to TRBD2. This CDR3 has 12 residues. V was pared by 7 bases and J by 5 bases, with 3 bases of the junction left unmatched. Germline V lookup: CDR1 SGHDT, CDR2 YYEEEE.

The chain combines TRBV18 with TRBJ1-4; 10 positions agree with TRBD1. V lost 4 bases and J lost 0; bases outside the gene matches: 2. Germline assignment: CDR1 KGHSH and CDR2 LQKENI. The CDR3 is 16 residues long. In DNA form, the CDR3 reads TGTGCCAGCTCACTCGGACAGGGGGCAACTAATGAAAAACTGTTTTTT. This translates into CASSLGQGATNEKLFF.

This clone was counted between two and nine times. V usage is TRBV5-6 and J usage is TRBJ2-7; D not resolved. The germline V gene has CDR1 SGHDT and CDR2 YYEEEE. The CDR3 covers 12 residues. Trimming removed 4 bases from V and 2 bases from J, with 7 bases in between. The CDR3: CASSTDTYEQYF. DNA of the CDR3: TGTGCCAGCAGCACTGATACCTACGAGCAGTACTTC.

The chain couples TRBV7-9 to TRBJ1-4; 10 bases match TRBD1. The V segment lost 5 bases and the J segment 8 bases; nucleotides outside the gene matches: 5. Germline CDR1 SEHNR, CDR2 FQNEAQ (reference sequence). The CDR3 covers 14 residues. CDR3 DNA sequence: TGTGCCAGCAGCCTGAGGACAGGGGGGGAAAAACTGTTTTTT. Translation gives CASSLRTGGEKLFF.

The V gene is TRBV30, the J gene TRBJ2-5; 8 bases map to TRBD1. The J call could be wrong; TRBJ2-7 is a better fit for the DNA end. Germline V gene lookup returns CDR1 GTSNPN and CDR2 SVGIG (reference sequence). The CDR3 has 16 amino acids. CDR3 in amino acids: CAWSTSRTGIIDEQYF. CDR3 nucleotide sequence: TGTGCCTGGAGTACCTCCCGGACAGGGATAATCGACGAGCAGTACTTC.

The chain couples TRBV6-4 to TRBJ2-3; 12 bases map to TRBD2. With V trimmed by 0 bases and J by 7 bases, 8 bases remained unmatched. From germline, CDR1 is MRHNA and CDR2 SNTAGT. This CDR3 spans 17 amino acids. The CDR3 sequence is CASSDSMSSGGANTQYF. The CDR3 DNA follows: TGTGCCAGCAGTGACTCGATGTCTAGCGGGGGGGCGAATACGCAGTATTTT.

To note about this clone: Compared with germline, one end of the junction differs, possibly owing to a read error. The V call is TRBV6-5, the J call TRBJ2-1, with D perhaps TRBD1 (7 bases). This CDR3 spans 12 amino acids. In germline, CDR1 is MNHEY, CDR2 SVGAGI. The CDR3: CASSLSGGLRIF. For the CDR3, the DNA is TGTGCCAGCAGCCTGTCAGGGGGGCTTCGGATCTTC.

The chain has TRBV5-1 and TRBJ2-2; D possibly corresponds to TRBD1 (5 bases). Trimming cost V 3 bases and J 8 bases, with 5 bases left between them. The germline gives CDR1 SGHRS, CDR2 YFSETQ. The CDR3 runs 11 residues. The CDR3 loop is CASSSGGELFF. The CDR3 DNA reads TGCGCCAGCAGCTCAGGGGGGGAGCTGTTTTTT.

The V call is TRBV27, the J call TRBJ1-2, with a tentative D call TRBD1 (5 bases). V was pared by 6 bases and J by 6 bases, with 17 bases between. This CDR3 is 14 amino acids long. Germline V gene sequence: CDR1 MNHEY, CDR2 SMNVEV (reference sequence). CDR3 amino acids: CASSQGRDWHGYTF. DNA for the CDR3: TGTGCCAGCAGCCAAGGGCGGGACTGGCATGGCTACACCTTC.